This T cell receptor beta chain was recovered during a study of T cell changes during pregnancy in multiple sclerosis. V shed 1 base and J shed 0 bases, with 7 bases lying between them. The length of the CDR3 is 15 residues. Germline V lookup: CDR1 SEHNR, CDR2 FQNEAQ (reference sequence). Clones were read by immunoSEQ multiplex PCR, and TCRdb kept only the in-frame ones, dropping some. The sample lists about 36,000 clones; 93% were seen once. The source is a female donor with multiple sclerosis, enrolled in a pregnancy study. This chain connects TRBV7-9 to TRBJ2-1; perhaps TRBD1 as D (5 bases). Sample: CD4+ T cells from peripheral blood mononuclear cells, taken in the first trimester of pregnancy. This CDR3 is CASSLDDSSYNEQFF. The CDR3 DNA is TGTGCCAGCAGCTTAGACGACAGCTCCTACAATGAGCAGTTCTTC.